The T cell receptor (beta chain) under discussion was sequenced for a study of a mutant IDH1 vaccine in newly diagnosed glioma. The wider study: Commencement of vaccination occurred 4-6 weeks following radiotherapy alone, or concurrently with temozolomide cycles. The sex distribution of treated patients was around 62% male and 37.5% female, with a mean age of 40.4 years. It was radiotherapy, temozolomide, or both that patients received previously, with most receiving both.

CDR3 size: 15 residues. The ends lost 3 bases at V and 6 bases at J; junction bases unmatched: 7. Germline V gene data show CDR1 as SGHTA and CDR2 as FQGNSA. Sequenced by immunoSEQ multiplex PCR; TCRdb stores in-frame clones only, minus some. The data contain tens of thousands of clones, roughly 77% of them singletons. Of note for this clone: Its antigen is currently unknown.

The time point is: week 47, end of study. Every single dose of the vaccine, 300 ug of mutant IDH1 20-mer peptide, came with topical imiquimod. During weeks 1, 3, 5, 7, 11, 15, 19 and 23, patients received eight vaccinations. The material was PBMCs, obtained from a glioma patient whose treatment included an IDH1 peptide vaccine. The sequence was obtained from a man aged 35-49 years with glioma. V usage is TRBV7-2 and J usage is TRBJ1-2; 10 bases align to TRBD1. CDR3 DNA: TGTGCCAGCAGCTTGATGACAGGGGGCCGGGATGGCTACACCTTC. Amino acids: CASSLMTGGRDGYTF.